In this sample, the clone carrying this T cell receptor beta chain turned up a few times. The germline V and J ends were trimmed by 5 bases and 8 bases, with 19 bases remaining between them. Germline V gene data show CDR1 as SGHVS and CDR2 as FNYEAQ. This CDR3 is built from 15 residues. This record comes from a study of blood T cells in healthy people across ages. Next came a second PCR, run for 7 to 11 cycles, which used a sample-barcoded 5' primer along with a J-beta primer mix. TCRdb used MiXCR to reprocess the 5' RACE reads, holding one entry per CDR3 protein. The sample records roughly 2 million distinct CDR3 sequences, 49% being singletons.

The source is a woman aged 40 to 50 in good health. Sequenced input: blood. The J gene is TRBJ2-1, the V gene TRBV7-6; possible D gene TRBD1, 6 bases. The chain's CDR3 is CASSPQTGQVHEQFF. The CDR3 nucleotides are TGTGCCAGCAGCCCGCAGACAGGTCAGGTTCATGAGCAGTTCTTC.